Only a few counts were recorded for the clone carrying this TCR beta chain. These data belong to a study of early T cells in non-severe SARS-CoV-2 infection. The CDR3 sequence is 12 residues long. The V gene's germline CDR1 is MDHEN and CDR2 SYDVKM. The ends were cut back, 6 bases at V and 0 bases at J, with 6 bases in the middle. Each CDR3 protein is one row after TCRdb ran MiXCR on the 5' RACE reads. The table records around 77,000 distinct CDR3 sequences, 14% of them present only once. This clonotype was obtained from an adult who was a healthcare worker with PCR-confirmed SARS-CoV-2 infection or an uninfected control (not recorded which). The specimen was whole blood, collected at baseline. The gene calls are TRBV28 and TRBJ2-7; D ambiguous. Here the CDR3 reads CASREASYEQYF. The CDR3 DNA reads as TGTGCCAGCAGGGAAGCCTCCTACGAGCAGTACTTC.